The 18 T cell receptor beta chains listed next were all sequenced from one sample in a study of blood T cell repertoires in COVID-19. Produced via immunoSEQ multiplex PCR; TCRdb's table is partial and in-frame only. The sample has roughly 92,000 clones, around 90% seen once. The sequencing sample was made of peripheral blood. Receptors originate from an elderly woman with active or convalescent COVID-19.

The V gene is TRBV7-2, the J gene TRBJ1-6, with a possible D match to TRBD1 (6 bases). Trimming removed 6 bases from V and 0 bases from J, with 12 bases in between. The CDR3 totals 16 residues. Germline loops: CDR1 SGHTA, CDR2 FQGNSA. Written as DNA, the CDR3 is TGTGCCAGCAGACTGACAGGATACTCCTATAATTCACCCCTCCACTTT. Translated, it gives CASRLTGYSYNSPLHF. The whole variable domain, remainder taken from reference TRBV7-2 and TRBJ1-6, is GAGVSQSPSNKVTEKGKDVELRCDPISGHTALYWYRQSLGQGLEFLIYFQGNSAPDKSGLPSDRFSAERTGGSVSTLTIQRTQQEDSAVYLCASRLTGYSYNSPLHFGNGTRLTVT.

V is TRBV7-2 and J is TRBJ2-3; maybe TRBD1 (6 bases). The ends were cut back, 7 bases at V and 0 bases at J, with 14 bases in the middle. CDR1 and CDR2 (germline): SGHTA, FQGNSA. This CDR3 is 15 amino acids long. The CDR3 DNA follows: TGTGCCAGCACCCCGGGACAACTGAGCACAGATACGCAGTATTTT. Translation gives CASTPGQLSTDTQYF. The variable domain in full, completed from reference TRBV7-2 and TRBJ2-3, reads GAGVSQSPSNKVTEKGKDVELRCDPISGHTALYWYRQSLGQGLEFLIYFQGNSAPDKSGLPSDRFSAERTGGSVSTLTIQRTQQEDSAVYLCASTPGQLSTDTQYFGPGTRLTVL.

The J gene is TRBJ2-7, the V gene TRBV28, with 10 bases matching TRBD2. Germline V gene lookup returns CDR1 MDHEN and CDR2 SYDVKM. This CDR3 comprises 14 residues. J lost 4 bases, V lost 7 bases, and 7 bases had no gene match. CDR3 in DNA: TGTGCCAGCATTCCTAGCGGGAGTTCGTACGAGCAGTACTTC. Amino acid sequence: CASIPSGSSYEQYF.

This clone was seen only a few times. The chain combines TRBV27 with TRBJ1-5; perhaps TRBD1 as D (5 bases). Germline-derived CDR1 and CDR2 are MNHEY and SMNVEV (reference sequence). The CDR3 totals 15 residues. V gave up 3 bases and J gave up 2 bases, with 11 bases separating them. In DNA form, the CDR3 reads TGTGCCAGCAGTTTGGGCCAGGGTGGCAATCAGCCCCAGCATTTT. As protein: CASSLGQGGNQPQHF.

The V call is TRBV14, the J call TRBJ2-1, with 10 positions matching TRBD1. The CDR3 extends over 15 amino acids. Trimming at V came to 2 bases and at J to 3 bases, leaving 1 base not matched to a gene. CDR1 and CDR2 (germline): SGHDN, FVKESK. CDR3 sequence reads: CASSQRTGGYNEQFF. CDR3 nucleotide sequence: TGTGCCAGCAGCCAACGGACAGGGGGCTACAATGAGCAGTTCTTC.

The CDR3 is CASSGISGTSGAYSSYNEQFF. CDR3 coding DNA: TGCGCCAGCAGTGGGATATCCGGGACTAGCGGGGCGTATAGCTCCTACAATGAGCAGTTCTTC. This rearrangement joins TRBV10-2 to TRBJ2-1; 13 bases match TRBD2. The trim removed 4 bases at V and 0 bases at J, leaving 15 bases unmatched. The germline V gene has CDR1 WSHSY and CDR2 SAAADI. The CDR3 spans 21 residues.

The chain has TRBV5-4 and TRBJ1-1; no clear D. The CDR3 has 15 amino acids. In germline, CDR1 is SGHNT, CDR2 YYREEE (reference sequence). V was cut by 4 bases and J by 0 bases, with 13 bases left in between. The CDR3 loop reads CASSRPGRMNTEAFF. The CDR3 DNA reads TGTGCCAGCAGCCGTCCCGGGAGGATGAACACTGAAGCTTTCTTT. Combining the CDR3 with reference TRBV5-4 and TRBJ1-1 gives the whole variable domain ETGVTQSPTHLIKTRGQQVTLRCSSQSGHNTVSWYQQALGQGPQFIFQYYREEENGRGNFPPRFSGLQFPNYSSELNVNALELDDSALYLCASSRPGRMNTEAFFGQGTRLTVV.

The rearrangement uses TRBV27 and TRBJ1-2, with 7 bases fitting TRBD1. This CDR3 is 15 amino acids long. With V trimmed by 3 bases and J by 7 bases, 11 bases remained unmatched. Germline values: CDR1 MNHEY, CDR2 SMNVEV (reference sequence). CDR3 nucleotides: TGTGCCAGCAGTTTCCTTGGACAGGAAGGCGTTGGCTACACCTTC. Translating gives CASSFLGQEGVGYTF.

This clone was recorded only once. This chain connects TRBV7-8 to TRBJ1-4; D is unresolved. CDR3 length equals 12 residues. Trimming left V 4 bases short and J 7 bases short, with 7 bases between. Germline V gene sequence: CDR1 SGHVS, CDR2 FQNEAQ. CDR3 coding DNA: TGTGCCAGCAGCTCCGGGAGTGAAAAACTGTTTTTT. This codes for CASSSGSEKLFF.

The chain links TRBV19 to TRBJ1-1; weak D call: TRBD1 (5 bases). Germline loops: CDR1 LNHDA, CDR2 SQIVND (reference sequence). V lost 3 bases to trimming and J lost 7 bases, with 6 bases between them. The CDR3 loop spans 11 amino acids. This chain's CDR3 is CASSMGGEAFF. DNA of the CDR3: TGTGCCAGTAGTATGGGGGGTGAAGCTTTCTTT.

The gene calls are TRBV7-9 and TRBJ2-5; D is possibly TRBD1 (6 bases). Germline CDR1 reads SEHNR; CDR2 reads FQNEAQ (reference sequence). The V end was cut by 4 bases, the J end by 3 bases, with 12 bases between. This CDR3 is 14 amino acids long. CDR3 sequence reads: CASSWGQGKETQYF. The CDR3 coding sequence is TGTGCCAGCAGCTGGGGTCAGGGGAAAGAGACCCAGTACTTC.

The chain uses TRBV1 and TRBJ1-2. TRBV1 is a known pseudogene. The CDR3 is 13 amino acids. Here the CDR3 reads CTSSQDQRDGYTF. The CDR3 coding sequence is TGCACCAGCAGCCAAGATCAGCGGGATGGCTACACCTTC.

The chain recombines TRBV5-1 with TRBJ2-3, with TRBD2 matching 14 bases. CDR3 length equals 16 residues. V was clipped by 4 bases and J by 5 bases; unmatched bases: 6. CDR1 is SGHRS, CDR2 YFSETQ, per germline. DNA for the CDR3: TGCGCCAGCAGCGCCGGGACTAGCGGGAGTCTAGATACGCAGTATTTT. Translated: CASSAGTSGSLDTQYF. The full variable domain, its missing parts supplied by reference TRBV5-1 and TRBJ2-3, is KAGVTQTPRYLIKTRGQQVTLSCSPISGHRSVSWYQQTPGQGLQFLFEYFSETQRNKGNFPGRFSGRQFSNSRSEMNVSTLELGDSALYLCASSAGTSGSLDTQYFGPGTRLTVL.

J is TRBJ2-1 and V is TRBV6-4, with a possible D match to TRBD1 (6 bases). Deletions cut 4 bases from V and 4 bases from J, with 11 bases between. The CDR3 spans 14 residues. Germline V gives CDR1 MRHNA, CDR2 SNTAGT. CDR3 bases: TGTGCCAGCAGTGCGGAGCAGGGGTACAATGAGCAGTTCTTC. Translation: CASSAEQGYNEQFF.

The J gene is TRBJ2-7, the V gene TRBV5-1; 11 nucleotides match TRBD2. The V gene end was trimmed by 3 bases and the J gene end by 2 bases; junction bases not matched to a gene: 7. The CDR3 is 16 residues long. Germline CDR1 and CDR2: SGHRS and YFSETQ. CDR3 protein: CASSWKTSGDAYEQYF. The DNA of the CDR3 is TGCGCCAGCAGCTGGAAGACTAGCGGGGACGCCTACGAGCAGTACTTC.

The rearrangement joins TRBV28 to TRBJ2-1; perhaps TRBD2 as D (6 bases). The CDR3 loop spans 16 amino acids. Trimming shortened V by 7 bases and J by 6 bases, and 22 bases separated the two germline ends. The germline V gene encodes CDR1 MDHEN and CDR2 SYDVKM. CDR3 DNA: TGTGCCAGCACCCCCGGAGGGTATAATTCCGCCAATGAGCAGTTCTTC. Translating gives CASTPGGYNSANEQFF.

The chain employs TRBV28 and TRBJ1-5; 10 bases align to TRBD1. The V gene's germline CDR1 is MDHEN and CDR2 SYDVKM. The CDR3 length is 16 residues. Losses at the gene ends were 6 bases for V and 1 base for J; bases not matched to a gene: 6. The CDR3 DNA follows: TGTGCCAGCAGGTATGACAGGGGGCCGAGCAATCAGCCCCAGCATTTT. Amino acids: CASRYDRGPSNQPQHF.

The CDR3 spells CAIISNTEAFF. The CDR3 nucleotides read TGTGCCATAATATCGAACACTGAAGCTTTCTTT. The chain uses TRBV28 and TRBJ1-1; D gene uncertain. Germline CDR1 MDHEN, CDR2 SYDVKM. This CDR3 region has 11 residues. Trimming removed 10 bases from V and 1 base from J, with 7 bases in between.